This entry is about one T cell receptor (beta chain). Antigen unknown. As defined, naive CD8 cells were CD45RO-negative and positively selected for CCR7, with terminally differentiated effector memory CD45RA+ cells excluded. Some 28,000 T cell genomes (approximately 210 ng DNA) went into each sorted-subset replicate. Data came from immunoSEQ multiplex PCR; TCRdb stores just in-frame clones and leaves some out. The sample has about 680,000 clones; about 90% are singletons. This sample was taken from a study of shared clonotypes between healthy human individuals. Across the study: The study used three CD4 naive, three CD4 memory, two CD8 naive and one CD8 memory plate per donor.

The CDR3 covers 14 residues. Looked up from germline, CDR1 is MNHEY and CDR2 is SMNVEV (reference sequence). Trimming left V 0 bases short and J 2 bases short, with 5 bases between. Study-level findings and limits: The expectation was that sequencing depth would affect clonotype sharing among donors.

This receptor was taken from a man aged 25 to 45 in good health. Sequenced input: naive CD8+ T cells sorted from blood. This chain links TRBV27 with TRBJ1-3, with D maybe TRBD1 (5 bases). Written as DNA, the CDR3 is TGTGCCAGCAGTTTATCAGGGGCTGGAAACACCATATATTTT. Translated, it gives CASSLSGAGNTIYF.